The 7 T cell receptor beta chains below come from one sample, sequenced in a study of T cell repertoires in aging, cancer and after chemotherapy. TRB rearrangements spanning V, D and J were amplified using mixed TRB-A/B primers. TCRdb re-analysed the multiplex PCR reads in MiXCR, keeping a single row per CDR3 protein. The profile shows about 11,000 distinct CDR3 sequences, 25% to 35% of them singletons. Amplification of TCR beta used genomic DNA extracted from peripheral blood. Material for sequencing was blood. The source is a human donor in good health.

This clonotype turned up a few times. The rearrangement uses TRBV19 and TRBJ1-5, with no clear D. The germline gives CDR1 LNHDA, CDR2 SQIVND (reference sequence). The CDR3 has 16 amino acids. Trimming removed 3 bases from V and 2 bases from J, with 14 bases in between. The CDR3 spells CASSIRAPAGNQPQHF. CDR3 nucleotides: TGTGCCAGTAGTATTAGAGCCCCTGCTGGCAATCAGCCCCAGCATTTT.

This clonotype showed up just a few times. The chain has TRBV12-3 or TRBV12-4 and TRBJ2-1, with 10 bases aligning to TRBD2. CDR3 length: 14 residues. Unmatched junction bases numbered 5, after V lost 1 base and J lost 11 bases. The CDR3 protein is CASSLEASGGKQFF. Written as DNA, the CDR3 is TGTGCCAGCAGTTTAGAGGCTAGCGGGGGAAAGCAGTTCTTC.

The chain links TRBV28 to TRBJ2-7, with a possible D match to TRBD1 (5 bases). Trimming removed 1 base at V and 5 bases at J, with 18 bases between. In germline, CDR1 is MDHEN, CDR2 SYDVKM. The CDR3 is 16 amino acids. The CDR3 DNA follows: TGTGCCAGCAGTTTATTTGGGGCCCACATGCGTAACGAGCAGTACTTC. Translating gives CASSLFGAHMRNEQYF.

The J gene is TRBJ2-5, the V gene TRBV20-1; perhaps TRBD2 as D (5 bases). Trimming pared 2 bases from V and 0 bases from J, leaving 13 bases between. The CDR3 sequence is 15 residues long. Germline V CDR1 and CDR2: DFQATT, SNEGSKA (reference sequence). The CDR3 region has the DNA TGCAGTGCTAGATTTCCAGGACTGCACCAAGAGACCCAGTACTTC. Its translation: CSARFPGLHQETQYF.

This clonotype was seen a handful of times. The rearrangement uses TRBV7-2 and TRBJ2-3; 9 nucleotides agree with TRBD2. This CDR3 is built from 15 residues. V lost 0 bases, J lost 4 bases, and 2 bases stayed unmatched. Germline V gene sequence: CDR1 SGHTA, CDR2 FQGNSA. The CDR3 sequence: CASSLASGRADTQYF. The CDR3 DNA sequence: TGTGCCAGCAGCTTAGCTAGCGGGAGAGCAGATACGCAGTATTTT.

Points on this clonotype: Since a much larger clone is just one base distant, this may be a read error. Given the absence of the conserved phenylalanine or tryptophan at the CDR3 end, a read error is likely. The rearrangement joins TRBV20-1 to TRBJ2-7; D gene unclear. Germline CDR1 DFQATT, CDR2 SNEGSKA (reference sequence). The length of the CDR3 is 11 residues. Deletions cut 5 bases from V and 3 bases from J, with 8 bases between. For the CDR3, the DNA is TGCAGTGCTCTCCGCGGCTACGAGCAGTACATC. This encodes CSALRGYEQYI.

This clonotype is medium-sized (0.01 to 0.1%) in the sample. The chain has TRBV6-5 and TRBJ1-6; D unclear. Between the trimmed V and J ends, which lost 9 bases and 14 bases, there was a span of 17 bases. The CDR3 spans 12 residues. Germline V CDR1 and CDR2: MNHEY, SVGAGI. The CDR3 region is CASGDSKSALHF. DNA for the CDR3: TGTGCCAGTGGAGATAGCAAGAGCGCCCTCCACTTT.